This TCR beta chain was found in a study of OX40 agonist ivuxolimab in advanced cancers. Context from the whole study: Ivuxolimab was a fully human IgG2 agonistic monoclonal antibody targeting the costimulatory receptor OX40 (CD134). Peripheral TCRbeta sequencing was intended to test whether TCR sequence diversity was altered and clonal T-cell expansion was caused by ivuxolimab. Partial responses occurred in three dose-escalation patients: two with cutaneous melanoma and one with hepatocellular carcinoma. Patients were allowed to have had prior anti-PD-1, anti-PD-L1 or anti-CTLA-4 therapy, and approximately 37% of the dose-escalation patients had been treated with checkpoint inhibitors. Intravenous ivuxolimab was administered to patients every 2 weeks at six dose levels: 0.01, 0.1, 0.3, 1.5, 3 and 10 mg/kg. The monotherapy dose-escalation portion (N ≈ 56 patients) of the phase I ivuxolimab trial is reported in the paper. Of the 50 or so patients in dose escalation, 19 had hepatocellular carcinoma, around 15 had melanoma, 9 had renal cell carcinoma and 9 had head and neck cancer. A male proportion of roughly 80% and a mean age of 60 years, ranging from roughly 23 to 79, were recorded for the dose-escalation cohort. Overall study outcomes, separate from this receptor: Low levels of normalized T-cell clonal expansion were also seen in some nonresponding patients. At doses of 0.1 to 3.0 mg/kg, clonal expansion of both CD4+ and CD8+ T cells in blood was seen between baseline and week 6. After ivuxolimab, CD8+ T cells had more expanded clones than CD4+ T cells on average. Partial responders in the 0.1-3.0 mg/kg groups had among the lowest normalized peripheral clonal expansion, especially among CD8+ T cells. The antigen specificity of the clonally expanded peripheral T cells was not determined.

For sequencing of the TCRbeta CDR3 region, genomic DNA was extracted from the sorted cells. TCRbeta CDR3 regions were sequenced using the immunoSEQ Assay. This is the immuneACCESS table as TCRdb keeps it, with only in-frame sequences that have V and J called. A part of the clones is gone; compared with another copy, unresolved V genes explain less than half, and the rest is unexplained. This sample comprises 70,000 or so clones, about nine tenths of them detected only once. Of the sample, 2% to 2.5% is held by the ten largest clones. Notes on this clone: No cognate antigen has been identified for it. Base qualities are missing; no much larger clone stands one base away.

V is shortened by 2 bases, J by 5 bases, and the region joining them spans 14 bases. Counted from cysteine to phenylalanine, this CDR3 has 14 amino acids. Only the CDR3 part of the read is kept: 42 bases, read in frame from the first base. The germline V gene encodes CDR1 SGDLS and CDR2 YYNGEE. Patients with a history of autoimmune disease or receiving systemic immunosuppression were excluded from the trial. Peripheral blood for TCR sequencing was collected from all dose cohorts at baseline, on cycle 4 day 1, and on cycle 7 day 1. Samples came from an open-label, multicenter, first-in-human phase I dose-escalation trial of ivuxolimab. Adults with locally advanced or metastatic melanoma, renal cell carcinoma, hepatocellular carcinoma or head and neck squamous cell carcinoma were enrolled in the trial. Before TCR sequencing, CD4+ T cells and CD8+ T cells were sorted from peripheral blood as separate populations.

The chain is encoded by TRBV9 joined to TRBJ2-7, with the D gene call left open. The sequenced sample was CD4+ or CD8+ T cells sorted from blood, obtained in a trial of the OX40 agonist ivuxolimab. The clonotype originates from an adult with an advanced solid tumor such as melanoma, head and neck, liver or kidney cancer. The sequence in DNA is TGTGCCAGCAGCGTCGGCTACTTAGTACACGAGCAGTACTTC. Translated, it reads CASSVGYLVHEQYF.